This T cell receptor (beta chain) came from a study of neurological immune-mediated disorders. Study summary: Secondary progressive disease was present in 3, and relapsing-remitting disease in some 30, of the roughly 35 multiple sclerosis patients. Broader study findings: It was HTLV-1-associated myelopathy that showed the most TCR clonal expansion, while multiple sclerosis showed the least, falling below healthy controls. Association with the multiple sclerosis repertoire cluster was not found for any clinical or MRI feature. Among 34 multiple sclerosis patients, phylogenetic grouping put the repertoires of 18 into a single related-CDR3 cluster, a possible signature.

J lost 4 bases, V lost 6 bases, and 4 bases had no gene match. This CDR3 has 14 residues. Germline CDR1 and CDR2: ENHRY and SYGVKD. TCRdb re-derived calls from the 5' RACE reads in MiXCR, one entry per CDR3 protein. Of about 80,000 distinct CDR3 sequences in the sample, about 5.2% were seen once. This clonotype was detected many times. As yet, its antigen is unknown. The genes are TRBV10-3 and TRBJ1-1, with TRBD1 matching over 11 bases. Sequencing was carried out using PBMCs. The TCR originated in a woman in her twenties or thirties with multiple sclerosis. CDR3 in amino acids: CAIRDRGLGTEAFF. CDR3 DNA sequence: TGTGCCATCAGGGACAGGGGGCTGGGCACTGAAGCTTTCTTT.